Presented here are 26 T cell receptor beta chains from one specimen sequenced in a study of CD8 T cells in cerebrospinal fluid in Alzheimer's disease. Following a re-call of the 10x single-cell sequencing reads, TCRdb has one entry per CDR3 protein and lacks DNA. The sample has 1,200 to 1,500 distinct CDR3 sequences, and its top ten clones hold over 9.5%. Material: cerebrospinal fluid. Every receptor here comes from a human donor with mild cognitive impairment.

This clonotype is classed as large by frequency. The V and J genes are TRBV6-2 or TRBV6-3 and TRBJ2-1; TCRdb picks TRBD1, but there is no DNA to check that call. The CDR3 runs to 15 residues. Germline CDR1 reads MNHEY; CDR2 reads SVGEGT. The CDR3 loop reads CASRKLMTGLNEQFF.

This clonotype is labeled medium-sized (0.01 to 0.1%) based on frequency. The chain couples TRBV6-2 or TRBV6-3 to TRBJ1-1. From germline, CDR1 is MNHEY and CDR2 SVGEGT. There are 17 residues in the CDR3. CDR3: CASSYSMTWAMNTEAFF.

This clonotype is classed as medium-sized by frequency. The chain couples TRBV7-8 to TRBJ2-5. This CDR3 comprises 13 residues. Germline V CDR1 and CDR2: SGHVS, FQNEAQ. The CDR3 loop reads CASSNSVQETQYF. The complete variable domain, with remaining parts taken from reference TRBV7-8 and TRBJ2-5, reads GAGVSQSPRYKVAKRGQDVALRCDPISGHVSLFWYQQALGQGPEFLTYFQNEAQLDKSGLPSDRFFAERPEGSVSTLKIQRTQQEDSAVYLCASSNSVQETQYFGPGTRLLVL.

Considering frequency, this clonotype is medium-sized. The rearrangement links TRBV14 to TRBJ1-2; the D call from TCRdb, TRBD1, cannot be confirmed without DNA. Germline CDR1 and CDR2: SGHDN and FVKESK. The CDR3 spans 13 residues. CDR3 in amino acids: CASSQRQGGGYTF.

By frequency, this clonotype registers medium-sized. This chain connects TRBV13 to TRBJ1-2; TCRdb selects TRBD1, and the lack of DNA leaves this call unchecked. Germline V CDR1 and CDR2: PRHDT, FYEKMQ (reference sequence). This CDR3 comprises 15 residues. The CDR3 sequence: CASSLSPGGHVGYTF.

The rearrangement joins TRBV12-3 or TRBV12-4 to TRBJ2-1; TCRdb's assignment of TRBD1 cannot be checked, as there is no DNA. The CDR3 is 13 amino acids. The CDR3 loop reads CASSLAGGNEQFF.

By frequency, this clonotype registers medium-sized. The chain uses TRBV2 and TRBJ2-3; TCRdb's D call of TRBD1 is untestable without DNA. Germline CDR1 is SNHLY and CDR2 is FYNNEI. This CDR3 comprises 15 residues. This CDR3 is CASSRDRASGDTQYF.

This clonotype shows up as medium-sized (0.01 to 0.1%) by frequency. The chain has TRBV5-1 and TRBJ1-4; TCRdb lists TRBD1, though no DNA is available to test this call. There are 13 residues in the CDR3. CDR1 SGHRS and CDR2 YFSETQ come from the germline V gene. CDR3 in amino acids: CASSYGGDEKLFF.

According to its frequency, this clonotype is medium-sized. The V and J genes are TRBV25-1 and TRBJ1-6. Per germline, CDR1 MGHDK and CDR2 SYGVNS. CDR3 length: 15 amino acids. The CDR3 region is CASSDRHSYNSPLHF.

Measured by frequency, this clonotype is medium-sized (0.01 to 0.1%). The rearrangement joins TRBV24-1 to TRBJ1-2; the D gene TCRdb calls, TRBD1, cannot be checked with no DNA. Per the germline V gene, CDR1 is KGHDR and CDR2 is SFDVKD. This CDR3 has 16 residues. This CDR3 reads CATSDSTPGTGSGYTF.

By frequency, this clonotype registers medium-sized (0.01 to 0.1%). The chain links TRBV29-1 to TRBJ2-4. The CDR3 loop spans 11 amino acids. Germline assignment: CDR1 SQVTM and CDR2 ANQGSEA. Here the CDR3 reads CSVEHRDIQYF.

This clonotype registers large by frequency. CDR3 sequence: CASSIPGQGPYEQYF. The rearrangement joins TRBV21-1 to TRBJ2-7; TCRdb names TRBD1, which stays unverified in the absence of DNA. TRBV21-1 is a recognized pseudogene. The CDR3 runs 15 residues.

Judged by frequency, this clonotype is medium-sized. The chain links TRBV5-8 to TRBJ2-2; TCRdb lists TRBD2, though no DNA is available to test this call. Germline CDR1 reads SGHTS; CDR2 reads YDEGEE. The CDR3 is made up of 16 amino acids. CDR3 region: CASSYFGGADTGELFF.

The gene calls are TRBV19 and TRBJ1-4. This CDR3 has 13 amino acids. Germline CDR1 and CDR2: LNHDA and SQIVND (reference sequence). CDR3: CASTHRVHEKLFF.

This clonotype is classed as large by frequency. The CDR3 loop is CATGVRNEQFF. The chain combines TRBV28 with TRBJ2-1; TCRdb's assignment of TRBD2 cannot be checked, as there is no DNA. This CDR3 has 11 amino acids. Germline-derived CDR1 and CDR2 are MDHEN and SYDVKM.

The rearrangement links TRBV28 to TRBJ2-3; TCRdb outputs TRBD2, but without DNA this stays unchecked. The CDR3 is 15 amino acids. Germline lookup yields CDR1 MDHEN and CDR2 SYDVKM. The CDR3 reads CASSLFSGGQDTQYF. Variable domain in full (rest from reference TRBV28 and TRBJ2-3): DVKVTQSSRYLVKRTGEKVFLECVQDMDHENMFWYRQDPGLGLRLIYFSYDVKMKEKGDIPEGYSVSREKKERFSLILESASTNQTSMYLCASSLFSGGQDTQYFGPGTRLTVL.

This clonotype is identified as large from frequency. The V call is TRBV7-2, the J call TRBJ1-5; TCRdb lists TRBD1, though no DNA is available to test this call. Germline loops: CDR1 SGHTA, CDR2 FQGNSA. The CDR3 totals 20 residues. CDR3 sequence reads: CASSSWEGGQGFRSNQPQHF.

Its frequency marks this clonotype as large. The chain joins TRBV4-1 to TRBJ2-3; TCRdb selects TRBD1, and the lack of DNA leaves this call unchecked. CDR1 MGHRA and CDR2 YSYEKL come from the germline V gene. The CDR3 sequence is 15 residues long. The CDR3 loop reads CASSRSPRDGGTQYF.

This clonotype is deemed large by its frequency. This chain joins TRBV18 and TRBJ1-2; TCRdb's D call of TRBD1 is untestable without DNA. CDR1 is KGHSH and CDR2 is LQKENI in the germline V gene. The CDR3 length is 15 residues. The CDR3 sequence is CASSRTAQGRQGYTF.

This clonotype is classed as medium-sized (0.01 to 0.1%) by frequency. The chain uses TRBV2 and TRBJ1-6; TCRdb names TRBD1, which stays unverified in the absence of DNA. The germline gives CDR1 SNHLY, CDR2 FYNNEI. The CDR3 is 13 amino acids. CDR3: CASRGQLNSPLHF.

By frequency, this clonotype registers large. The chain has TRBV7-2 and TRBJ2-1; TCRdb indicates TRBD1, and absent DNA this call remains unverified. Germline V CDR1 and CDR2: SGHTA, FQGNSA. This CDR3 is built from 16 residues. The CDR3 spells CASSLGGGFAYNEQFF.

This clonotype is medium-sized by frequency. The J gene is TRBJ1-1, the V gene TRBV27; the TCRdb call, TRBD1, lacks DNA for checking. The germline V gene encodes CDR1 MNHEY and CDR2 SMNVEV (reference sequence). The CDR3 totals 13 residues. CDR3 loop: CASKDRARTEAFF.

In terms of frequency, this clonotype is medium-sized. The chain is built from TRBV4-2 and TRBJ2-3; TCRdb proposes TRBD2, but this gene call is untestable without DNA. The CDR3 extends over 16 amino acids. Germline V gene data show CDR1 as LGHNA and CDR2 as YNFKEQ. CDR3 amino acids: CASSQASGGITDTQYF.

Considering frequency, this clonotype is medium-sized. This CDR3 reads CASRLTTGGAFTDTQYF. V and J are TRBV27 and TRBJ2-3; TCRdb's D call of TRBD1 is untestable without DNA. The CDR3 has 17 residues. Germline V gives CDR1 MNHEY, CDR2 SMNVEV (reference sequence).

This clonotype is classed as medium-sized by frequency. The J gene is TRBJ1-1, the V gene TRBV11-1; the TCRdb call, TRBD1, lacks DNA for checking. The CDR3 runs to 14 residues. CDR1 is SGHAT, CDR2 FQDESV, per germline (reference sequence). The chain's CDR3 is CASSLGGAHAEAFF.

This clonotype is classed as medium-sized by frequency. V usage is TRBV29-1 and J usage is TRBJ2-4; there is no DNA to check the TCRdb D call of TRBD1. Germline V gene lookup returns CDR1 SQVTM and CDR2 ANQGSEA. CDR3 size: 15 residues. The CDR3 reads CSVVQVLGAKNIQYF.